The T cell receptor beta chain under discussion was sequenced for a study of shared clonotypes between healthy human individuals. Assay runs were performed at deep level. Sequenced by immunoSEQ multiplex PCR; TCRdb stores in-frame clones only, minus some. The sample carries some 120,000 clones, around 68% recorded once. Researchers reported that CD8 memory united CD45RO+ cells with CCR7-negative CD45RA+ TemRA cells. Of note for this clone: Its antigen remains unknown. The sample contains more than one DNA sequence encoding this CDR3.

Germline CDR1 is SEHNR and CDR2 is FQNEAQ (reference sequence). This CDR3 region has 16 residues. The V gene end was trimmed by 5 bases and the J gene end by 4 bases; junction bases not matched to a gene: 10. Regarding the study as a whole: Rarefaction demonstrated incomplete sorted-subset sequencing despite large depth. Across subsets, estimated richness was generally greater for naive than for memory populations.

The sequence was obtained from a woman under 40 in good health. Sample: memory CD8+ T cells sorted from blood. Subset indicated: CD45RO+ cells pooled with CCR7-negative TemRA cells. The chain links TRBV7-9 to TRBJ2-1; 8 bases fit TRBD2. CDR3 amino acids: CASSPRGGSRYNEQFF. The CDR3 DNA sequence: TGTGCCAGCAGCCCCCGGGGGGGGAGCCGGTACAATGAGCAGTTCTTC.